This T cell receptor (beta chain) was identified during a study of blood T cell repertoires in COVID-19 (dated by TCRdb to 2020 to 2021). Regarding the complete study: Samples covering the acute and convalescent phases of COVID-19 were provided by collaborators in the United States, Italy and Spain. The prospective study material was composed of cDNA or gDNA derived from T cells, B-cell-depleted T cells, or PBMCs. The dataset comprised deeply sampled blood TCRbeta repertoires from subjects exposed to, actively infected with, or recovered from COVID-19. The repertoires were made available in a free public database intended to serve as a resource for research on the immune response to SARS-CoV-2. Samples came from the ongoing ImmuneRACE study (first 160 participants) plus 1,254 subjects from 6 global collaborators. Sample metadata almost always included a de-identified subject ID, COVID-19 status, age in years and sex. HLA class I and class II types, where available, came from metadata supplied by the sample provider rather than from assay-based typing. The investigation overall reported the following: Clinical and demographic metadata were provided uncurated, with the amount varying by source and participant.

The V end loses 4 bases and the J end loses 0 bases, and a stretch of 9 bases separates them. The CDR3 spans 14 residues, from the cysteine through the phenylalanine. Only the CDR3 part of the read is kept: 42 bases, read in frame from the first base. Based on the germline V gene, the CDR1 and CDR2 sequences are SGHRS and YFSETQ. The immunoSEQ Assay, a bias-controlled multiplex PCR, was used to amplify TCRbeta CDR3 regions from genomic DNA. The paper's processing steps were these. The number of nucleated cells in each sample was estimated from the amplification of reference gene primers within the assay. To quantify the absolute abundance of each unique TCRbeta CDR3 rearrangement, sequence reads were collapsed and filtered. For each sample, productive Simpson clonality was calculated as the square root of Simpson's diversity index over productive rearrangements. Not all clones reach the TCRdb copy of this immuneACCESS table, which keeps in-frame sequences only. Checked studies attribute under half of the gap to unresolved V genes and leave the rest unexplained. V and J calls and clone size are given by that table; D and trimming were obtained from the DNA. The sample yields around 140,000 clones; 75% to 80% were counted once. The ten largest clones add up to about 2.9% of the sample.

Participants in the prospective study were aged about 18 to 95 years, lived in over 20 United States geographic areas, and enrolled through a virtual design. In the prospective study, cohorts were assigned on the basis of participant-reported clinical history obtained from a screening survey and a study questionnaire. For ImmuneRACE Cohort 3, a participant was defined as recovered based on two consecutive negative NP/OP PCR tests, clearance by a healthcare professional, or resolution of symptoms. In the prospective study, mobile phlebotomists collected whole blood, serum and a nasopharyngeal or oropharyngeal swab from each participant. Over an approximately 2-month period, participants in the prospective study had the option of providing additional blood draws and questionnaires. Before DNA extraction, prospective study blood samples were shipped either frozen or at room temperature. As concerns this clone: Its antigen is not yet known. The record has no base qualities; no much larger clone is one base away.

Sequencing was performed on PBMCs or T cells enriched from blood (not recorded which). The chain is encoded by TRBV5-1 joined to TRBJ2-3, and perhaps TRBD2 as D gene, on 5 matching bases. The clonotype comes from a woman between 45 and 65 years old who had recovered from COVID-19. The CDR3 region has the sequence CASSPGLSTDTQYF. The DNA sequence is TGCGCCAGCAGCCCAGGACTTAGCACAGATACGCAGTATTTT.